This is a list of T cell receptor beta chains from one sample in a study of CD8+CD57+ T cells in acquired aplastic anemia. TCRdb analysed the reads with MiXCR anew, one entry per CDR3 protein. The sample includes roughly 160,000 distinct CDR3 sequences, 60% to 80% of them seen just once. The sequenced sample consisted of sorted CD4+, CD8+, or CD8+CD57+ T cells (not recorded which) from PBMCs. The origin of the receptors is a human donor with aplastic anemia. Each CDR3 is given with its conserved first and last residue. The order of the fields is clone size, V gene, J gene, D gene, CDR3 DNA, CDR3 protein. The D gene is left open where the match is weak. Part of the rows lack a size; the others show once, few, many or a class for expanded clones.

>.|TRBV10-3|TRBJ2-7|TRBD1
TGTGCCAGCAGTGAAGGGACAGGGGACCTCGAGCAGTACTTC
CASSEGTGDLEQYF
>.|TRBV24-1|TRBJ1-2|.
TGTGCCACCAGTGATGACAGCTACTATGGCTACACCTTC
CATSDDSYYGYTF
>.|TRBV4-2|TRBJ1-2|.
TGTGCCAGCAGCAGACTACAGGGAGCTAACTATGGCTACACCTTC
CASSRLQGANYGYTF
>many|TRBV6-1|TRBJ1-5|.
TGTGCCAGCAGTGATTATGGGGTACGACTTAGCAATCAGCCCCAGCATTTT
CASSDYGVRLSNQPQHF
>.|TRBV2|TRBJ1-1|.
TGTGCCAGCAGTATTGCAGGGAACACTGAAGCTTTCTTT
CASSIAGNTEAFF
>.|TRBV2|TRBJ2-2|TRBD2
TGCGCCAGCAGGGAAGATAGGACTAGCGGGACCACCGGGGAGCTGTTTTTT
CASREDRTSGTTGELFF
>.|TRBV2|TRBJ1-2|.
TGTGCCAGCAGTGCACAGAGTGGTAACTATGGCTACACCTTC
CASSAQSGNYGYTF
>.|TRBV7-6|TRBJ2-1|TRBD2
TGTGCCAGCAGCTCCGGGGGGTTTCAGTTCTTC
CASSSGGFQFF
>.|TRBV27|TRBJ1-6|.
TGTGCCAGCAGTGGAGGTTCTGGGGATAATTCACCCCTCCACTTT
CASSGGSGDNSPLHF
>.|TRBV5-1|TRBJ2-5|.
TGCGCCAGCGGGGGGCATAGCGGCCAAGAGACCCAGTACTTC
CASGGHSGQETQYF
>once|TRBV12-3/TRBV12-4|TRBJ2-5|.
TGTGCCAGCAAAAGGGGCCAAGAGACCCAGTACTTC
CASKRGQETQYF
>.|TRBV12-3/TRBV12-4|TRBJ2-3|TRBD2
TGTGCCAGCAGTTTCGAACTAGCGGGAGGAGATACGCAGTATTTT
CASSFELAGGDTQYF
>.|TRBV19|TRBJ2-7|TRBD1
TGTGCCAGTAGCACCAAGGGGACAGGATCCTACGAGCAGTACTTC
CASSTKGTGSYEQYF
>.|TRBV4-1|TRBJ2-7|.
TGCGCCAGCAGCCAAGATGGGGGGCGCGAGCAGTACTTC
CASSQDGGREQYF
>.|TRBV5-1|TRBJ1-2|.
TGCGCCAGCAGCTTGGATGGCCTGGGAGAGACCTATGGCTACACCTTC
CASSLDGLGETYGYTF
>.|TRBV29-1|TRBJ2-1|.
TGCAGCGTTGAACGCAATGAGAAGTTCTTC
CSVERNEKFF
>.|TRBV10-2|TRBJ2-7|.
TGCGCCAGCAGTGAGAACTTAGCTCCCTACGAGCAGTACTTC
CASSENLAPYEQYF
>once|TRBV25-1|TRBJ2-7|.
TGTGCCAGCAGGGAATATTCCCAAACCCACGAGCAGTACTTC
CASREYSQTHEQYF
>.|TRBV19|TRBJ2-6|TRBD1
TGTGCCAGTCGTGACCCCGGGACAGGGGGCGCTGGGGCCAACGTCCTGACTTTC
CASRDPGTGGAGANVLTF
>.|TRBV11-3|TRBJ2-5|.
TGTGCCAGCAGCTTAGTCTCGGTCCCCGCCCAGTACTTC
CASSLVSVPAQYF
>few|TRBV5-6|TRBJ2-3|.
TGTGCCAGCAGCCCGAATTTACAGGGCGATACGCAGTATTTT
CASSPNLQGDTQYF
>once|TRBV24-1|TRBJ1-2|.
TGTGCCACCAGTGATTTCCACGATAACTATGGCTACACCTTC
CATSDFHDNYGYTF
>few|TRBV7-2|TRBJ1-1|.
TGTGCCAGCAGCTTAGCGGGCGCGGGGAACACTGAAGCTTTCTTT
CASSLAGAGNTEAFF
>.|TRBV5-1|TRBJ2-7|.
TGCGCCAGCAGCAGACGGCTCCCGGGGGACGAGCAGTACTTC
CASSRRLPGDEQYF
>once|TRBV4-1|TRBJ1-2|TRBD1
TGCGCCAGCAGCCGCGGGACAGGGCGCGATGGCTACACCTTC
CASSRGTGRDGYTF
>.|TRBV7-8|TRBJ2-3|TRBD2
TGTGCCAGCAGCTTAACTAGCGGGGGGGCTACAGATACGCAGTATTTT
CASSLTSGGATDTQYF
>.|TRBV7-2|TRBJ2-7|.
TGTGCCAGCAGCTTAAGACGGGTCGGGACCTACGAGCAGTACTTC
CASSLRRVGTYEQYF
>.|TRBV6-1|TRBJ2-5|TRBD2
TGTGCCAGCAGAGGTAGCGGGAGGATTCAGTACTTC
CASRGSGRIQYF
>.|TRBV7-2|TRBJ1-2|.
TGTGCCAGCAGCTTAGGGCAGGGAGGTACCTATGGCTACACCTTC
CASSLGQGGTYGYTF
>few|TRBV10-3|TRBJ1-1|.
TGTGCCATCACTAGCGGGAGGGGGAACACTGAAGCTTTCTTT
CAITSGRGNTEAFF
>.|TRBV5-4|TRBJ1-2|.
TGTGCCAGCAGCTCGCCCCCGATCGACAGCGAAGCTAACTATGGCTACACCTTC
CASSSPPIDSEANYGYTF
>.|TRBV2|TRBJ2-3|TRBD2
TGTGCCAGCAGTGAATTTAGCGGGAGTGGGGATACGCAGTATTTT
CASSEFSGSGDTQYF
>.|TRBV10-3|TRBJ2-1|TRBD2
TGTGCCACCCGGGGGGGCCGTACCAATGAGCAGTTCTTC
CATRGGRTNEQFF